The rows below give T cell receptor beta chains drawn from one sample of a study of cytomegalovirus exposure and HLA in healthy donors. Assay: immunoSEQ multiplex PCR; the TCRdb copy retains only in-frame clones and omits some. The sample lists 150,000 to 200,000 clones; around 80% were seen once. Sequenced material: PBMCs. The receptors shown here come from a girl aged 5 to 17 in good health and CMV-seropositive. Each CDR3 is given with its conserved first and last residue.

cdr3_aa: CATLDSGWGDTQYF
v_call: TRBV7-9
j_call: TRBJ2-3

cdr3_aa: CSVDRDRGRETQYF
v_call: TRBV29-1
j_call: TRBJ2-5

cdr3_aa: CASSLAVPYEQYF
v_call: TRBV5-6
j_call: TRBJ2-7

cdr3_aa: CASSTDTYEQYF
v_call: TRBV6-6
j_call: TRBJ2-7

cdr3_aa: CASTGPGNTIYF
v_call: TRBV9
j_call: TRBJ1-3

cdr3_aa: CASSGSGQFYSGNTIYF
v_call: TRBV10-2
j_call: TRBJ1-3

cdr3_aa: CASSDLSLDQPQHF
v_call: TRBV6-1
j_call: TRBJ1-5

cdr3_aa: CAISEKTSGKGETQYF
v_call: TRBV10-3
j_call: TRBJ2-5

cdr3_aa: CASSERTGGGETQYF
v_call: TRBV6-1
j_call: TRBJ2-5

cdr3_aa: CSVKAGGADTQYF
v_call: TRBV29-1
j_call: TRBJ2-3

cdr3_aa: CASSARDSSHTDTQYF
v_call: TRBV11-3
j_call: TRBJ2-3

cdr3_aa: CASSQDRGHGQPQHF
v_call: TRBV4-1
j_call: TRBJ1-5

cdr3_aa: CASSQGSGTGRNEQYF
v_call: TRBV4-1
j_call: TRBJ2-7

cdr3_aa: CAWSPGTGPRETQYF
v_call: TRBV30
j_call: TRBJ2-5

cdr3_aa: CASSSGRQGNTEAFF
v_call: TRBV5-1
j_call: TRBJ1-1

cdr3_aa: CAISRGGDYEQYF
v_call: TRBV10-3
j_call: TRBJ2-7

cdr3_aa: CASSNWPGRFTGELFF
v_call: TRBV19
j_call: TRBJ2-2

cdr3_aa: CASSYDWQAQQYF
v_call: TRBV6-5
j_call: TRBJ2-7

cdr3_aa: CASSYSRRRAVLYF
v_call: TRBV6-5
j_call: TRBJ2-7

cdr3_aa: CASSSPTSGRNYEQYF
v_call: TRBV28
j_call: TRBJ2-7

cdr3_aa: CASSYTGDTDTQYF
v_call: TRBV6-5
j_call: TRBJ2-3

cdr3_aa: CASSLFYGTGGQPQHF
v_call: TRBV5-8
j_call: TRBJ1-5

cdr3_aa: CASSSLTTGYNEQFF
v_call: TRBV7-8
j_call: TRBJ2-1